A single sample is the source of the 28 T cell receptor beta chains below, sequenced in a study of naive CD8 T cells in extremely preterm neonates. This table comes from immunoSEQ multiplex PCR, and its TCRdb copy is limited to in-frame clones, with some not included. The repertoire holds fewer than 25,000 clones, with approximately 88% as singletons. For these TCRs, the target antigens are not known. Extremely preterm births at about 22-28 weeks of gestation supplied the samples. General study findings and limits: Preterm infants showed shorter CDR3s, fewer N additions and less trimming than older groups.

Sequencing used naive CD8+ T cells from cord blood. These receptors were taken from a boy who was born preterm.

The genes are TRBV5-1 and TRBJ2-7; 11 bases are shared with TRBD2. The germline V gene has CDR1 SGHRS and CDR2 YFSETQ. J was trimmed by 2 bases and V by 0 bases; bases with no gene match: 10. The CDR3 is made up of 18 amino acids. The CDR3, as DNA: TGCGCCAGCAGCTTGGAACTTTATCCGGGACTAGCGGCCTACGAGCAGTACTTC. This gives the protein CASSLELYPGLAAYEQYF. Drawing the rest from reference TRBV5-1 and TRBJ2-7, the complete variable domain is KAGVTQTPRYLIKTRGQQVTLSCSPISGHRSVSWYQQTPGQGLQFLFEYFSETQRNKGNFPGRFSGRQFSNSRSEMNVSTLELGDSALYLCASSLELYPGLAAYEQYFGPGTRLTVT.

J is TRBJ2-5 and V is TRBV7-2, with D maybe TRBD1 (5 bases). The CDR3 spans 13 residues. CDR1 is SGHTA and CDR2 is FQGNSA in the germline V gene. Trimming pared 5 bases from V and 5 bases from J, leaving 12 bases between. DNA for the CDR3: TGTGCCAGCAGCATTTACCCAGGGGAGACCCAGTACTTC. The encoded protein is CASSIYPGETQYF.

This clone is categorized as medium-sized. Other DNA variants within this sample encode the same CDR3. The rearrangement links TRBV11-2 to TRBJ2-7; 10 nucleotides agree with TRBD1. Trimming removed 1 base from V and 3 bases from J; junction bases left unmatched: 0. CDR1 is SGHAT, CDR2 FQNNGV, per germline. The CDR3 spans 14 residues. CDR3 amino acids: CASSLGTGGYEQYF. In DNA, the CDR3 is TGTGCCAGCAGCTTAGGGACAGGGGGCTACGAGCAGTACTTC.

The chain couples TRBV10-3 to TRBJ1-5; D remains ambiguous. CDR1 is ENHRY and CDR2 is SYGVKD in the germline V gene. The CDR3 loop spans 10 amino acids. The germline V and J ends were trimmed by 3 bases and 6 bases, with 0 bases remaining between them. This CDR3 is CAISDQPQHF. The CDR3 DNA is TGTGCCATCAGTGATCAGCCCCAGCATTTT.

The chain couples TRBV6-6 to TRBJ2-7, with D possibly TRBD1 on 6 matching bases. Trimming pared 6 bases from V and 0 bases from J, leaving 6 bases between. CDR3 length: 12 amino acids. Germline CDR1 and CDR2: MNHNY and SVGAGI (reference sequence). CDR3 loop: CASRGHSYEQYF. CDR3 bases: TGTGCCAGCAGGGGACACTCCTACGAGCAGTACTTC.

The rearrangement links TRBV5-6 to TRBJ2-2; unclear D gene. The CDR3 runs to 13 residues. V was trimmed by 2 bases and J by 4 bases, leaving 6 bases between them. Germline loops: CDR1 SGHDT, CDR2 YYEEEE. CDR3 nucleotide sequence: TGTGCCAGCAGCTTAGGACCCACCGGGGAGCTGTTTTTT. Its translation is CASSLGPTGELFF.

This clone came up once. The chain has TRBV21-1 and TRBJ2-7. TRBV21-1 is a documented pseudogene. The CDR3 runs to 15 residues. DNA for the CDR3: TGTGCCAGCAGCAAAGATAACGGCAACTCCTACGAGCAGTACTTC. This codes for CASSKDNGNSYEQYF.

The chain uses TRBV7-9 and TRBJ2-7, with 10 bases aligning to TRBD2. Germline V CDR1 and CDR2: SEHNR, FQNEAQ (reference sequence). There are 14 residues in the CDR3. V shed 6 bases, J shed 6 bases, and the junction held 8 bases outside the gene matches. The CDR3 sequence: CASSLTGLAFEQYF. Written as DNA, the CDR3 is TGTGCCAGCAGTTTGACGGGACTAGCGTTCGAGCAGTACTTC.

This rearrangement joins TRBV29-1 to TRBJ1-6; D is ambiguous. Germline-derived CDR1 and CDR2 are SQVTM and ANQGSEA. Trimming shortened V by 6 bases and J by 7 bases, and 4 bases separated the two germline ends. The CDR3 length is 10 residues. In nucleotides, the CDR3 is TGCAGCGTGACAAATTCACCCCTCCACTTT. It specifies CSVTNSPLHF.

V gene TRBV11-2 combines with J gene TRBJ2-1, with D perhaps matching TRBD1 (6 bases). Trimming took 0 bases from V and 3 from J, leaving 9 bases between them. This CDR3 is 15 amino acids long. Germline-derived CDR1 and CDR2 are SGHAT and FQNNGV. The CDR3 loop is CASSLEQGIYNEQFF. The CDR3 region has the DNA TGTGCCAGCAGCTTAGAACAGGGAATCTACAATGAGCAGTTCTTC.

DNA of the CDR3: TGTGCCAGCAGTTACTCGGGCACCGGGGAGCTGTTTTTT. This encodes CASSYSGTGELFF. The chain employs TRBV6-6 and TRBJ2-2; D is unresolved. CDR1 is MNHNY and CDR2 is SVGAGI in the germline V gene (reference sequence). The CDR3 runs to 13 residues. Trimming took off 0 bases at V and 4 bases at J, with 3 bases between the two ends.

The rearrangement joins TRBV12-1 to TRBJ2-2; TRBD1, the table's D call, lacks a check against the DNA. TRBV12-1 is a listed pseudogene. The CDR3 extends over 15 amino acids. The CDR3 DNA sequence: TGTGCCAGCAGCTTGGACAGGGGGAACACCGGGGAGCTGTTTTTT. Translated, it gives CASSLDRGNTGELFF.

The V gene is TRBV6-1, the J gene TRBJ1-2; TRBD1 matches 7 bases. Germline CDR1 reads MNHNS; CDR2 reads SASEGT. The J segment lost 0 bases and the V segment lost 5 bases, leaving 6 bases of the junction unmatched. This CDR3 is 15 amino acids long. For the CDR3, the DNA is TGTGCCAGCAGTCCAACCGGGACAGCTAACTATGGCTACACCTTC. Translating gives CASSPTGTANYGYTF.

There are a few counts of this clone. The V call is TRBV9, the J call TRBJ1-1; possibly TRBD1 for D (6 bases). Germline V gene data show CDR1 as SGDLS and CDR2 as YYNGEE. The CDR3 runs 13 residues. The ends were cut back, 3 bases at V and 1 base at J, with 7 bases in the middle. Here the CDR3 DNA reads TGTGCCAGCAGCGGGGGACAGAACACTGAAGCTTTCTTT. Translation: CASSGGQNTEAFF.

This clone was detected a few times. V gene TRBV10-1 combines with J gene TRBJ1-6; no reliable D call. Germline CDR1 reads WNHNN; CDR2 reads SYGVQD (reference sequence). Trimming took off 7 bases at V and 8 bases at J, with 0 bases between the two ends. This CDR3 is built from 9 residues. The CDR3, as DNA: TGCGCCAGCAATTCACCCCTCCACTTT. This encodes CASNSPLHF.

The chain carries TRBV19 and TRBJ1-2; D gene ambiguous. Trimming pared 3 bases from V and 2 bases from J, leaving 7 bases between. The CDR3 length is 13 residues. CDR1 is LNHDA and CDR2 is SQIVND in the germline V gene (reference sequence). Here the CDR3 DNA reads TGTGCCAGTAGTATGACCGGGAACTATGGCTACACCTTC. This encodes CASSMTGNYGYTF.

V gene TRBV29-1 combines with J gene TRBJ1-2; D is uncertain. This CDR3 contains 10 residues. From germline, CDR1 is SQVTM and CDR2 ANQGSEA. The germline V and J ends were trimmed by 3 bases and 5 bases, with 4 bases remaining between them. For the CDR3, the DNA is TGCAGCGTTGAGGGGTATGGCTACACCTTC. It yields the protein CSVEGYGYTF.

The CDR3 is CASGPPGGPYQETQYF. CDR3 DNA: TGTGCTAGTGGCCCACCGGGAGGGCCCTACCAAGAGACCCAGTACTTC. The V call is TRBV12-5, the J call TRBJ2-5; 8 bases are shared with TRBD2. With V trimmed by 6 bases and J by 0 bases, 9 bases remained unmatched. The length of the CDR3 is 16 residues. CDR1 LGHNT and CDR2 FRNRAP come from the germline V gene. Variable domain in full (rest from reference TRBV12-5 and TRBJ2-5): DARVTQTPRHKVTEMGQEVTMRCQPILGHNTVFWYRQTMMQGLELLAYFRNRAPLDDSGMPKDRFSAEMPDATLATLKIQPSEPRDSAVYFCASGPPGGPYQETQYFGPGTRLLVL.

The rearrangement links TRBV5-5 to TRBJ1-4; 7 bases are a match to TRBD1. The V segment lost 0 bases and the J segment 7 bases; nucleotides outside the gene matches: 0. Germline CDR1 is SGHKS and CDR2 is YYEKEE (reference sequence). The CDR3 runs 13 residues. The CDR3 loop reads CASSLGQGEKLFF. The CDR3 DNA follows: TGTGCCAGCAGCTTGGGACAGGGTGAAAAACTGTTTTTT.

Details on this clone: This sample includes further DNA sequences coding for the same CDR3. The chain combines TRBV9 with TRBJ2-7, with TRBD2 matching over 9 bases. The V segment lost 0 bases and the J segment 2 bases; nucleotides outside the gene matches: 0. Germline V gene sequence: CDR1 SGDLS, CDR2 YYNGEE. The CDR3 sequence is 14 residues long. The CDR3 region has the DNA TGTGCCAGCAGCGTAGGCGGGGGGGCCTACGAGCAGTACTTC. This codes for CASSVGGGAYEQYF.

This clone has only one observation. The chain joins TRBV7-3 to TRBJ2-1; TRBD2 matches at 9 bases. This CDR3 comprises 14 residues. Germline V gene sequence: CDR1 SGHTA, CDR2 FQGTGA. V was clipped by 5 bases and J by 7 bases; unmatched bases: 6. DNA for the CDR3: TGTGCCAGCAGCGTAGCGGGGGAGTGGAATGAGCAGTTCTTC. This codes for CASSVAGEWNEQFF.

V gene TRBV6-4 combines with J gene TRBJ1-4; D is possibly TRBD1 (6 bases). Germline V gene data show CDR1 as MRHNA and CDR2 as SNTAGT. The CDR3 spans 12 residues. V lost 7 bases and J 6 bases, leaving 9 bases between the germline ends. CDR3 amino acids: CASTRQDEKLFF. The CDR3 DNA sequence: TGTGCCAGCACGCGACAGGATGAAAAACTGTTTTTT.

V gene TRBV4-3 combines with J gene TRBJ2-7, with D tentatively TRBD1 or TRBD2 (6 bases each). CDR1 and CDR2 (germline): LGHNA, YSLEER. This CDR3 spans 16 amino acids. Trimming pared 1 base from V and 2 bases from J, leaving 15 bases between. In DNA, the CDR3 is TGCGCCAGCAGCCAAGGGGCGAGGGGGGCACCCTACGAGCAGTACTTC. It specifies CASSQGARGAPYEQYF.

The chain is built from TRBV19 and TRBJ1-2; tentative D call: TRBD1 (6 bases). CDR3 length: 11 residues. V lost 4 bases and J 7 bases, leaving 7 bases between the germline ends. Per the germline V gene, CDR1 is LNHDA and CDR2 is SQIVND (reference sequence). CDR3 loop: CASSTGVGYTF. CDR3 nucleotide sequence: TGTGCCAGTAGTACAGGGGTTGGCTACACCTTC.

The J gene is TRBJ1-3, the V gene TRBV4-1; unclear D gene. The germline gives CDR1 MGHRA, CDR2 YSYEKL. With 1 base removed from V and 0 bases from J, the gap between germline ends came to 7 bases. The CDR3 is 15 amino acids. The CDR3 protein is CASSQASNSGNTIYF. The CDR3 DNA reads as TGCGCCAGCAGCCAAGCTTCCAACTCTGGAAACACCATATATTTT.

The chain recombines TRBV7-9 with TRBJ2-5; possibly TRBD1 or TRBD2 for D (6 bases each). V was shortened by 0 bases and J by 5 bases, with 10 bases between the two germline ends. Germline V CDR1 and CDR2: SEHNR, FQNEAQ (reference sequence). CDR3 length equals 14 residues. The CDR3 is CASSLAGGGETQYF. The CDR3 coding sequence is TGTGCCAGCAGCTTAGCCGGGGGCGGGGAGACCCAGTACTTC.

The table lists this clone with a count of one. CDR3 coding DNA: TGCAGCGTTGACCAGCAGGTAGATACGCAGTATTTT. As protein: CSVDQQVDTQYF. The rearrangement links TRBV29-1 to TRBJ2-3; no clear D. The germline gives CDR1 SQVTM, CDR2 ANQGSEA. V shed 3 bases and J shed 5 bases, with 9 bases lying between them. The CDR3 has 12 amino acids.

This chain uses TRBV19 with TRBJ2-7; 9 bases match TRBD1. Germline V gene lookup returns CDR1 LNHDA and CDR2 SQIVND (reference sequence). Losses at the gene ends were 6 bases for V and 0 bases for J; bases not matched to a gene: 3. This CDR3 contains 14 residues. The CDR3 here is CASSPTGGSYEQYF. The DNA for the CDR3 is TGTGCCAGTAGCCCGACAGGGGGCTCCTACGAGCAGTACTTC.